The 29 T cell receptor beta chains given below trace back to one sample, sequenced in a study of T cell responses to AZD1222 COVID-19 vaccine. The method was immunoSEQ multiplex PCR; TCRdb's version includes in-frame clones alone and lacks a portion of them. The sample holds 86,000 or so clones, about nine tenths seen once. The material was peripheral blood, obtained on day 0 of AZD1222 vaccination. The receptors originated from an adult in good health.

This chain links TRBV19 with TRBJ2-2, with D tentatively TRBD2 (5 bases). The V gene's germline CDR1 is LNHDA and CDR2 SQIVND (reference sequence). The CDR3 has 14 amino acids. Trimming cost V 3 bases and J 6 bases, with 11 bases left between them. The CDR3 is CASSIEGMAGELFF. CDR3 sequence (DNA): TGTGCCAGTAGTATTGAGGGAATGGCCGGGGAGCTGTTTTTT.

The chain joins TRBV19 to TRBJ1-2; TRBD1 aligns across 7 bases. The germline gives CDR1 LNHDA, CDR2 SQIVND (reference sequence). The V segment lost 7 bases and the J segment 7 bases; nucleotides outside the gene matches: 6. The CDR3 covers 12 residues. The CDR3 sequence: CASTPGGFGYTF. The CDR3 bases are TGTGCCAGTACCCCAGGGGGGTTTGGCTACACCTTC.

The V and J genes are TRBV7-9 and TRBJ2-7, with D perhaps matching TRBD1 (5 bases). Germline V gene lookup returns CDR1 SEHNR and CDR2 FQNEAQ (reference sequence). The CDR3 runs 16 residues. Between the trimmed V and J ends, which lost 3 bases and 0 bases, there was a span of 15 bases. CDR3 sequence: CASSFEGRQHSYEQYF. Written as DNA, the CDR3 is TGTGCCAGCAGCTTCGAAGGCAGACAGCACTCCTACGAGCAGTACTTC.

The chain uses TRBV24-1 and TRBJ2-1; D remains unclear. V lost 3 bases and J lost 4, with 6 bases in between. In germline, CDR1 is KGHDR, CDR2 SFDVKD. The CDR3 spans 13 residues. The DNA of the CDR3 is TGTGCCACCAGTGATCCCCCGTACAATGAGCAGTTCTTC. This sequence encodes CATSDPPYNEQFF.

V gene TRBV6-5 combines with J gene TRBJ1-2, with D possibly matching TRBD1 (6 bases). This CDR3 spans 15 amino acids. Germline values: CDR1 MNHEY, CDR2 SVGAGI. V was shortened by 4 bases and J by 7 bases, with 19 bases between the two germline ends. CDR3 sequence: CASSSPGGSGLGYTF. Here the CDR3 DNA reads TGTGCCAGCAGTTCCCCCGGGGGCAGCGGCCTTGGCTACACCTTC.

The gene calls are TRBV5-1 and TRBJ1-4, with 7 nucleotides matching TRBD1. Germline V lookup: CDR1 SGHRS, CDR2 YFSETQ. The CDR3 sequence is 16 residues long. The V and J ends lost 0 bases and 4 bases, in that order; junction bases with no gene match: 6. The CDR3 DNA reads as TGCGCCAGCAGCTTGGGCCCCACAGGGGATAATGAAAAACTGTTTTTT. This translates into CASSLGPTGDNEKLFF.

The chain employs TRBV28 and TRBJ1-6; D gene unclear. In germline, CDR1 is MDHEN, CDR2 SYDVKM. Trimming cost V 6 bases and J 10 bases, with 10 bases left between them. This CDR3 has 12 residues. CDR3 protein: CASSIRLSPLHF. The CDR3 DNA reads as TGTGCCAGCAGCATCAGGCTGTCACCCCTCCACTTT.

The chain carries TRBV7-6 and TRBJ2-5; 7 positions match TRBD2. The CDR3 loop spans 15 amino acids. After removal of 0 bases from V and 5 bases from J, the junction contained 6 bases not matched to a gene. Germline CDR1 and CDR2: SGHVS and FNYEAQ. The CDR3 region has the DNA TGTGCCAGCAGCTTAGCGACTAGCACCCGTGAGACCCAGTACTTC. It yields the protein CASSLATSTRETQYF.

The chain links TRBV10-2 to TRBJ2-2; 7 bases match TRBD2. The CDR3 spans 15 residues. V lost 6 bases, J lost 4 bases, and 8 bases stayed unmatched. Germline V gene sequence: CDR1 WSHSY, CDR2 SAAADI. The CDR3 spells CASRVGREFTGELFF. The DNA of the CDR3 is TGCGCCAGCAGGGTTGGGCGGGAGTTCACCGGGGAGCTGTTTTTT.

V gene TRBV27 combines with J gene TRBJ1-1; no clear D. Germline values: CDR1 MNHEY, CDR2 SMNVEV (reference sequence). The CDR3 is 15 residues long. V was pared by 2 bases and J by 1 base, with 11 bases between. CDR3 sequence reads: CASSLAATPNTEAFF. Written as DNA, the CDR3 is TGTGCCAGCAGTTTAGCGGCCACTCCGAACACTGAAGCTTTCTTT.

The rearrangement links TRBV19 to TRBJ1-5; D is perhaps TRBD1 (5 bases). This CDR3 is built from 14 residues. V lost 3 bases and J lost 3, with 9 bases in between. Per germline, CDR1 LNHDA and CDR2 SQIVND (reference sequence). This chain's CDR3 is CASSIKGTNQPQHF. The DNA of the CDR3 is TGTGCCAGTAGTATCAAAGGGACCAATCAGCCCCAGCATTTT.

This chain connects TRBV5-1 to TRBJ2-2; 12 nucleotides line up with TRBD2. Looked up from germline, CDR1 is SGHRS and CDR2 is YFSETQ. V gave up 4 bases and J gave up 4 bases; unmatched junction bases: 5. This CDR3 is built from 16 residues. CDR3 residues: CASSLTSGSTTGELFF. CDR3 sequence (DNA): TGCGCCAGCAGCCTGACTAGCGGGAGTACCACCGGGGAGCTGTTTTTT. The whole variable domain, remainder taken from reference TRBV5-1 and TRBJ2-2, is KAGVTQTPRYLIKTRGQQVTLSCSPISGHRSVSWYQQTPGQGLQFLFEYFSETQRNKGNFPGRFSGRQFSNSRSEMNVSTLELGDSALYLCASSLTSGSTTGELFFGEGSRLTVL.

V usage is TRBV11-2 and J usage is TRBJ2-7; tentatively, D is TRBD2 (6 bases). The germline CDR1 and CDR2 sequences are SGHAT and FQNNGV. CDR3 length: 13 amino acids. V was pared by 5 bases and J by 5 bases, with 13 bases between. The chain's CDR3 is CASSVSGSNEQYF. CDR3 DNA: TGTGCCAGCAGCGTAAGCGGGTCCAACGAGCAGTACTTC.

The chain combines TRBV6-5 with TRBJ2-3; D uncertain. This CDR3 contains 15 residues. V was cut by 0 bases and J by 0 bases, with 7 bases left in between. Looked up from germline, CDR1 is MNHEY and CDR2 is SVGAGI. This CDR3 reads CASSYSKRSTDTQYF. Here the CDR3 DNA reads TGTGCCAGCAGTTACTCGAAGAGGAGCACAGATACGCAGTATTTT.

The chain uses TRBV19 and TRBJ2-7; D is undetermined. CDR1 and CDR2 (germline): LNHDA, SQIVND (reference sequence). Trimming took 5 bases from V and 1 from J, leaving 15 bases between them. This CDR3 contains 15 residues. The CDR3: CASSWGHLQSYEQYF. The CDR3 region has the DNA TGTGCCAGTAGTTGGGGTCACCTGCAGTCCTACGAGCAGTACTTC.

The rearrangement joins TRBV2 to TRBJ1-2; tentative D call: TRBD1 (5 bases). The germline CDR1 and CDR2 sequences are SNHLY and FYNNEI. The CDR3 covers 12 residues. The germline V and J ends were trimmed by 7 bases and 7 bases, with 13 bases remaining between them. CDR3 residues: CASKEGNRGYTF. The CDR3 nucleotides read TGTGCCAGCAAGGAGGGGAATCGTGGCTACACCTTC.

This chain joins TRBV6-1 and TRBJ2-4; D uncertain. CDR1 is MNHNS, CDR2 SASEGT, per germline. This CDR3 spans 16 amino acids. V lost 0 bases, J lost 0 bases, and 9 bases lay in between. The CDR3 is CASSEAEQLAKNIQYF. DNA for the CDR3: TGTGCCAGCAGTGAAGCGGAACAGCTAGCCAAAAACATTCAGTACTTC.

The J gene is TRBJ2-5, the V gene TRBV18; D remains ambiguous. Trimming shortened V by 3 bases and J by 4 bases, and 9 bases separated the two germline ends. The CDR3 covers 13 residues. Looked up from germline, CDR1 is KGHSH and CDR2 is LQKENI. CDR3 loop: CASSPPGLETQYF. In DNA, the CDR3 is TGTGCCAGCTCACCTCCCGGGCTAGAGACCCAGTACTTC.

The chain combines TRBV3-1 (or the pseudogene TRBV3-2) with TRBJ1-3, with D perhaps matching TRBD1 (5 bases). CDR3 length: 15 residues. Trimming left V 0 bases short and J 3 bases short, with 9 bases between. The germline CDR1 and CDR2 sequences are LGHDT and YNNKEL (reference sequence). Here the CDR3 DNA reads TGTGCCAGCAGCCAAGATGGGGCGGTTGGAAACACCATATATTTT. This gives the protein CASSQDGAVGNTIYF.

J is TRBJ1-5 and V is TRBV6-2 or TRBV6-3, with unresolved D. Trimming stripped 2 bases from V and 11 bases from J, with 13 bases between. The CDR3 runs to 13 residues. Germline V gene sequence: CDR1 MNHEY, CDR2 SVGEGT. Written as DNA, the CDR3 is TGTGCCAGCAGTTACCCGGCTGGAATGACCCAGCATTTT. As protein: CASSYPAGMTQHF.

The V gene is TRBV28, the J gene TRBJ1-6; TRBD1 aligns across 9 bases. The CDR3 is 16 amino acids. Germline V CDR1 and CDR2: MDHEN, SYDVKM. J was trimmed by 7 bases and V by 4 bases; bases with no gene match: 8. CDR3 region: CASSSTGQGLNSPLHF. CDR3 in DNA: TGTGCCAGCAGTTCGACGGGACAGGGTCTAAATTCACCCCTCCACTTT. The full variable domain, in which reference TRBV28 and TRBJ1-6 provide the parts outside the CDR3, is DVKVTQSSRYLVKRTGEKVFLECVQDMDHENMFWYRQDPGLGLRLIYFSYDVKMKEKGDIPEGYSVSREKKERFSLILESASTNQTSMYLCASSSTGQGLNSPLHFGNGTRLTVT.

The CDR3 sequence: CASSFTGGGSPLHF. DNA for the CDR3: TGTGCCAGCAGCTTTACAGGCGGGGGTTCACCCCTCCACTTT. The gene calls are TRBV7-8 and TRBJ1-6; TRBD1 might be the D (5 bases). CDR3 length: 14 residues. V gave up 3 bases and J gave up 9 bases, with 12 bases separating them. Germline V CDR1 and CDR2: SGHVS, FQNEAQ. Based on the CDR3 plus reference TRBV7-8 and TRBJ1-6, the full variable domain is GAGVSQSPRYKVAKRGQDVALRCDPISGHVSLFWYQQALGQGPEFLTYFQNEAQLDKSGLPSDRFFAERPEGSVSTLKIQRTQQEDSAVYLCASSFTGGGSPLHFGNGTRLTVT.

This chain joins TRBV7-6 and TRBJ2-2; perhaps TRBD2 as D (7 bases). Trimming shortened V by 0 bases and J by 5 bases, and 10 bases separated the two germline ends. CDR1 is SGHVS and CDR2 is FNYEAQ in the germline V gene. The CDR3 contains 15 residues. CDR3 coding DNA: TGTGCCAGCAGCTTAGCGGGAGGGGGGACCGGGGAGCTGTTTTTT. Translated: CASSLAGGGTGELFF.

The CDR3 region is CASSPPSREKLFF. The CDR3 region has the DNA TGTGCCAGTAGTCCCCCCAGTAGGGAAAAACTGTTTTTT. The chain couples TRBV19 to TRBJ1-4, with D hard to call. The CDR3 extends over 13 amino acids. Trimming removed 5 bases from V and 8 bases from J, with 12 bases in between. Germline V gene lookup returns CDR1 LNHDA and CDR2 SQIVND (reference sequence).

The chain recombines TRBV7-9 with TRBJ1-1, with D possibly TRBD1 on 5 matching bases. Germline CDR1 is SEHNR and CDR2 is FQNEAQ (reference sequence). V was cut by 3 bases and J by 1 base, with 9 bases left in between. This CDR3 comprises 14 residues. The CDR3 nucleotides read TGTGCCAGCAGCTTGGCGGGACGGAACACTGAAGCTTTCTTT. Translating gives CASSLAGRNTEAFF. Complete variable domain (other parts from reference TRBV7-9 and TRBJ1-1): DTGVSQNPRHKITKRGQNVTFRCDPISEHNRLYWYRQTLGQGPEFLTYFQNEAQLEKSRLLSDRFSAERPKGSFSTLEIQRTEQGDSAMYLCASSLAGRNTEAFFGQGTRLTVV.

This clone was seen only a few times. The genes are TRBV19 and TRBJ2-3; 9 nucleotides match TRBD1. This CDR3 has 16 amino acids. CDR1 LNHDA and CDR2 SQIVND come from the germline V gene (reference sequence). J gave up 4 bases and V 3 bases, and 8 bases lay outside the gene matches. This CDR3 is CASSIFGTGKPDTQYF. CDR3 in DNA: TGTGCCAGTAGTATCTTCGGGACAGGGAAACCAGATACGCAGTATTTT. The full variable domain, in which reference TRBV19 and TRBJ2-3 provide the parts outside the CDR3, is DGGITQSPKYLFRKEGQNVTLSCEQNLNHDAMYWYRQDPGQGLRLIYYSQIVNDFQKGDIAEGYSVSREKKESFPLTVTSAQKNPTAFYLCASSIFGTGKPDTQYFGPGTRLTVL.

This chain uses TRBV5-1 with TRBJ2-1, with D possibly being TRBD2 (6 bases). V lost 0 bases to trimming and J lost 3 bases, with 13 bases between them. The length of the CDR3 is 16 residues. The germline V gene has CDR1 SGHRS and CDR2 YFSETQ. The chain's CDR3 is CASSLAGGTVYNEQFF. In nucleotides, the CDR3 is TGCGCCAGCAGCTTGGCCGGGGGAACCGTCTACAATGAGCAGTTCTTC.

The chain recombines TRBV15 with TRBJ1-1, with D unclear. Trimming took 0 bases from V and 2 from J, leaving 7 bases between them. Germline CDR1 reads LNHNV; CDR2 reads YYDKDF (reference sequence). The CDR3 consists of 14 residues. In nucleotides, the CDR3 is TGTGCCACCAGCAGAGACCCGGTCAACACTGAAGCTTTCTTT. It encodes CATSRDPVNTEAFF.

V and J are TRBV9 and TRBJ2-3, with D tentatively TRBD2 (5 bases). Germline CDR1 and CDR2: SGDLS and YYNGEE. This CDR3 is built from 16 residues. V was clipped by 4 bases and J by 4 bases, with 19 bases between them. This chain's CDR3 is CASSSSSGIQADTQYF. The CDR3 DNA reads as TGTGCCAGCAGCTCAAGTTCCGGGATCCAGGCAGATACGCAGTATTTT.